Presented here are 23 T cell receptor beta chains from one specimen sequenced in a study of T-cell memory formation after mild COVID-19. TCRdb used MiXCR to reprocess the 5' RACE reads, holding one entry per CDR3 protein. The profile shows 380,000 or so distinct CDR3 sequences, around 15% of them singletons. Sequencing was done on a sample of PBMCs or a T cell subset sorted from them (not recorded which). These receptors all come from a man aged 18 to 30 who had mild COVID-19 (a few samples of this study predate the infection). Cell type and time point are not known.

CDR3 in amino acids: CASNREEQETQYF. The CDR3 coding sequence is TGTGCCAGCAACCGGGAGGAACAAGAGACCCAGTACTTC. This chain uses TRBV5-5 with TRBJ2-5, with 7 positions matching TRBD2. The CDR3 sequence is 13 residues long. Germline CDR1 reads SGHKS; CDR2 reads YYEKEE (reference sequence). With V trimmed by 6 bases and J by 2 bases, 4 bases remained unmatched.

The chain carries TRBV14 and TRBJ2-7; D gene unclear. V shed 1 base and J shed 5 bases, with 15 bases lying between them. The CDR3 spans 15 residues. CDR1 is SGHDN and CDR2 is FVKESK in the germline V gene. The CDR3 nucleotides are TGTGCCAGCAGCCAAGTTCGGCGTTACGACCACGAGCAGTACTTC. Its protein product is CASSQVRRYDHEQYF.

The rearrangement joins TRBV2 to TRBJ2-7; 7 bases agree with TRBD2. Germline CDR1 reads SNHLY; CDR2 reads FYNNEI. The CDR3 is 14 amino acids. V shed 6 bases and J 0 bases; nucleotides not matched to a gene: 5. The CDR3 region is CASRQAGYSYEQYV. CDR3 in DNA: TGTGCCAGCAGGCAAGCGGGGTACTCCTACGAGCAGTACGTC.

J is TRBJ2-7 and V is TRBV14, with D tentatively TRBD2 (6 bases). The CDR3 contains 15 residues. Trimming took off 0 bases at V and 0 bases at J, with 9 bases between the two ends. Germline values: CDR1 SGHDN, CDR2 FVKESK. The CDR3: CASSQDGGYSYEQYF. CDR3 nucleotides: TGTGCCAGCAGCCAAGACGGGGGTTACTCCTACGAGCAGTACTTC.

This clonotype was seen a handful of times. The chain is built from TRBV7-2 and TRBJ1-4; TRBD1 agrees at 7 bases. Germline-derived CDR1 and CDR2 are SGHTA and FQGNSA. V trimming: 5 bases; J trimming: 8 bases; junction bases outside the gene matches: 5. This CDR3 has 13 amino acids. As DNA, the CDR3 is TGTGCCAGCAGCAGGGGACAGCAGGAAAAACTGTTTTTT. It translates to CASSRGQQEKLFF.

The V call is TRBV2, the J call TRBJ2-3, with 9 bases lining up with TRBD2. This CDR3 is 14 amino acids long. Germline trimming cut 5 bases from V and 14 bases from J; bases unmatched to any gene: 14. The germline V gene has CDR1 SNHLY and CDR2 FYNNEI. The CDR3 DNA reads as TGTGCCAGCAGTTCTCATGATAGCGGGGGCCGGGGGTATTTT. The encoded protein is CASSSHDSGGRGYF.

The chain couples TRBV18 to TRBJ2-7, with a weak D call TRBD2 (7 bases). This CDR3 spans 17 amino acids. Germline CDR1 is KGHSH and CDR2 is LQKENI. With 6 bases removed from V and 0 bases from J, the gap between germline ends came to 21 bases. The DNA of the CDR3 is TGTGCCAGCTCCTCTACCCTTGCGGGGGCCAGCTCCTACGAGCAGTACTTC. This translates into CASSSTLAGASSYEQYF. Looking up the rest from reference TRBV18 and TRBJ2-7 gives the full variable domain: NAGVMQNPRHLVRRRGQEARLRCSPMKGHSHVYWYRQLPEEGLKFMVYLQKENIIDESGMPKERFSAEFPKEGPSILRIQQVVRGDSAAYFCASSSTLAGASSYEQYFGPGTRLTVT.

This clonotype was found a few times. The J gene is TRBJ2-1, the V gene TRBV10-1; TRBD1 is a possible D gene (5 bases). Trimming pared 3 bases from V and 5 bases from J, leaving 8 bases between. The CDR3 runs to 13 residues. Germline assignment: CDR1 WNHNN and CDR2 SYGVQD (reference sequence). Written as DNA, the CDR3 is TGCGCCAGCAGTGACAGGGCTAACAATGAGCAGTTCTTC. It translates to CASSDRANNEQFF.

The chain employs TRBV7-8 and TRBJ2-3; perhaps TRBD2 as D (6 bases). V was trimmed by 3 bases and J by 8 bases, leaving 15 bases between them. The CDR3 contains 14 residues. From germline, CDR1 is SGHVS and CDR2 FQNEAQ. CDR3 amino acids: CASSFGRGGGTQYF. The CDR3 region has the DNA TGTGCCAGCAGCTTTGGGCGGGGAGGAGGTACGCAGTATTTT.

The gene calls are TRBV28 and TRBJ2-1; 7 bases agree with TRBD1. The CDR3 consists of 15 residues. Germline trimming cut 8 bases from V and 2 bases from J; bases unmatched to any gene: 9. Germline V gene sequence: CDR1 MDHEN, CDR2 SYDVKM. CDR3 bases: TGTGCCAGCTCCGTGGACAGGAACCCCTACAATGAGCAGTTCTTC. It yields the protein CASSVDRNPYNEQFF.

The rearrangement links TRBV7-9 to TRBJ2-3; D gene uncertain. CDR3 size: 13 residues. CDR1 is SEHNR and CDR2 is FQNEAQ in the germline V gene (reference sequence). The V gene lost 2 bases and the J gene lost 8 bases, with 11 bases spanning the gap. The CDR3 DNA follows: TGTGCCAGCAGCTTACAGTTGAGAGGTACGCAGTATTTT. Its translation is CASSLQLRGTQYF.

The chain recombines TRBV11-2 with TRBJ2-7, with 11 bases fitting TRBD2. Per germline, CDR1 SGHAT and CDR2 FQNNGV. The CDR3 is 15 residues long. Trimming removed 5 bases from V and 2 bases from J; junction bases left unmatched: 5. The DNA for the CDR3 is TGTGCCAGCAGCCGGGGACTAGCGGAAACCTACGAGCAGTACGTC. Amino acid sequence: CASSRGLAETYEQYV.

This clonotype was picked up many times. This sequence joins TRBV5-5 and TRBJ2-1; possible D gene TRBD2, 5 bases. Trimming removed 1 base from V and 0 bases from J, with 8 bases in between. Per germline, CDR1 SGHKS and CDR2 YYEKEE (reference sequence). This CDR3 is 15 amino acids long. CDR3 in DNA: TGTGCCAGCAGCTTGCTAGGGAGCTCCTACAATGAGCAGTTCTTC. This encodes CASSLLGSSYNEQFF.

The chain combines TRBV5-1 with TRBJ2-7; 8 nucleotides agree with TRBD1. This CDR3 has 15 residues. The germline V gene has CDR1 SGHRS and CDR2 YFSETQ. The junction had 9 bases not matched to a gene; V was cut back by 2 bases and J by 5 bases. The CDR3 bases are TGCGCCAGCAGCTTCTACCCTGGACAGGGCGACGAGCAGTACGTC. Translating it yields CASSFYPGQGDEQYV.

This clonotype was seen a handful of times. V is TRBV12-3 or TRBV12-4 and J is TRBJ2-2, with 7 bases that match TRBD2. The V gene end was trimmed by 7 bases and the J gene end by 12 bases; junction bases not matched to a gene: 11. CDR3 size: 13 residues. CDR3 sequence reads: CASTPGWGGKLFF. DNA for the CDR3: TGTGCCAGCACCCCGGGGTGGGGAGGGAAGCTGTTTTTT.

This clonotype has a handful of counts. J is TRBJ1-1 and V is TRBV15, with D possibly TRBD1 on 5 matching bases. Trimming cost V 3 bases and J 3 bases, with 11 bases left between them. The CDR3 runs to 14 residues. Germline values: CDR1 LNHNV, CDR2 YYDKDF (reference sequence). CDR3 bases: TGTGCCACCAGCAGGGACATCCGTTACACTGAAGCTTTCTTT. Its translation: CATSRDIRYTEAFF. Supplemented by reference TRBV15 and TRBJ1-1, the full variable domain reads DAMVIQNPRYQVTQFGKPVTLSCSQTLNHNVMYWYQQKSSQAPKLLFHYYDKDFNNEADTPDNFQSRRPNTSFCFLDIRSPGLGDTAMYLCATSRDIRYTEAFFGQGTRLTVV.

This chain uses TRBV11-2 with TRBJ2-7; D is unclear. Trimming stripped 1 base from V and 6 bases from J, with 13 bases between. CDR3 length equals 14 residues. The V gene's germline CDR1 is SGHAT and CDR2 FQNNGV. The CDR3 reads CASSLGPSTGEQYV. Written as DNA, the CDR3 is TGTGCCAGCAGCTTAGGGCCATCTACGGGCGAGCAGTACGTC.

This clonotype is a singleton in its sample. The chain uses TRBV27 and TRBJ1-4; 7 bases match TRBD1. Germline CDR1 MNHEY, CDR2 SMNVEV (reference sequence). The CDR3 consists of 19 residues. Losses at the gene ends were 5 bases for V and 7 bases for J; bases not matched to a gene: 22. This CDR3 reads CASSPLTGFVKVPAEKLFF. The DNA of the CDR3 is TGTGCCAGCAGTCCGCTGACAGGGTTCGTTAAGGTCCCCGCTGAAAAACTGTTTTTT.

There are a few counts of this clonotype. This CDR3 reads CSARVRDRINHSNQPQHF. The CDR3 DNA sequence: TGCAGTGCCAGGGTCCGGGACAGGATTAATCATAGCAATCAGCCCCAGCATTTT. The chain couples TRBV20-1 to TRBJ1-5; 8 bases fit TRBD1. J gave up 0 bases and V 6 bases, and 16 bases lay outside the gene matches. CDR1 and CDR2 (germline): DFQATT, SNEGSKA (reference sequence). The CDR3 length is 18 residues.

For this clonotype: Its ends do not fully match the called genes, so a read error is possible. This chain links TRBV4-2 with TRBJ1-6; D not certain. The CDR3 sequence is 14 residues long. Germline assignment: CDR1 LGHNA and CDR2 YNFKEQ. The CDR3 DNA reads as TGTGCCAGCAGCCAAGATCGGCAAAATTCACCCATCCACTTT. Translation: CASSQDRQNSPIHF.

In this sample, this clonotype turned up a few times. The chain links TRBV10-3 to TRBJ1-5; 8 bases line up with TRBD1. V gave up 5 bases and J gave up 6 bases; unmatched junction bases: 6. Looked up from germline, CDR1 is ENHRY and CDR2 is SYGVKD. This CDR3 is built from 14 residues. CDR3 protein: CAISSGQGTQPQHF. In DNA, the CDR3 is TGTGCCATCAGTAGCGGACAGGGCACTCAGCCCCAGCATTTT.

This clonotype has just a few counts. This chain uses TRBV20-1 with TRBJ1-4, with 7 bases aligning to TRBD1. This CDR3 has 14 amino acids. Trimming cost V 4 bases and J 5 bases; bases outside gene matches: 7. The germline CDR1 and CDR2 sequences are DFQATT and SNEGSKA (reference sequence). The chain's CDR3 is CSANDRARNEKLFF. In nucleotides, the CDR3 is TGCAGTGCTAACGACAGGGCTCGGAATGAAAAACTGTTTTTT.

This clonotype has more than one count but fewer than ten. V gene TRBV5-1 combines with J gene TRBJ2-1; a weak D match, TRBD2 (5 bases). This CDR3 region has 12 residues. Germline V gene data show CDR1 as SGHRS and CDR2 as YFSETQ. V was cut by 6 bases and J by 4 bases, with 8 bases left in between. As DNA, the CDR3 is TGCGCCAGCATTGGACTTTACAATGAGCAGTTCTTC. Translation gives CASIGLYNEQFF.